Sequencing of this T cell receptor (beta chain) was carried out in a study of blood T cell repertoires in COVID-19. The CDR3 is made up of 13 amino acids. V was clipped by 5 bases and J by 3 bases, with 11 bases between them. Germline loops: CDR1 GTSNPN, CDR2 SVGIG (reference sequence). This table comes from immunoSEQ multiplex PCR, and its TCRdb copy is limited to in-frame clones, with some not included. The repertoire holds some 30,000 clones, with around nine tenths as singletons. The V gene is TRBV30, the J gene TRBJ1-3; no reliable D call. This sequence was found in a human donor in a cohort sampled during active COVID-19. The donor label of this sample is uncertain. The material sequenced was peripheral blood. CDR3 sequence reads: CAWGAVIGNTIYF. The CDR3 DNA follows: TGTGCCTGGGGAGCGGTTATTGGAAACACCATATATTTT.